These T cell receptor beta chains were read from a single sample in a study of cytomegalovirus exposure and HLA in healthy donors. The table came from immunoSEQ multiplex PCR; TCRdb's copy has only in-frame clones and leaves some out. In total, the table holds around 140,000 clones. Sequences were obtained from PBMCs. The receptors here all came from a man between 18 and 35 years old in good health and CMV-seronegative. CDR3s include the opening cysteine and the closing phenylalanine or tryptophan. D genes are given only for firm matches.

V gene,D gene,J gene,CDR3 protein,CDR3 DNA
TRBV5-1,-,TRBJ1-1,CASSSASLGARTEAFF,TGCGCCAGCAGCTCGGCCAGTTTGGGGGCCCGGACTGAAGCTTTCTTT
TRBV5-4,-,TRBJ1-5,CASSQAGAEFAQHF,TGTGCCAGCAGCCAGGCGGGGGCAGAGTTTGCCCAGCATTTT
TRBV5-1,-,TRBJ1-1,CASSLVRGAEAFF,TGCGCCAGCAGCTTGGTCCGCGGCGCTGAAGCTTTCTTT
TRBV27,TRBD1,TRBJ2-7,CASRWGQGNFKQYF,TGTGCCAGCAGATGGGGACAGGGAAATTTCAAGCAGTACTTC
TRBV6-5,-,TRBJ2-3,CASSYSKQTLHTQYF,TGTGCCAGCAGTTACTCGAAACAGACGCTGCATACGCAGTATTTT
TRBV4-1,-,TRBJ2-5,CASSHPPSRRIQETQYF,TGCGCCAGCAGCCACCCACCATCGAGGAGGATACAAGAGACCCAGTACTTC
TRBV28,TRBD1,TRBJ1-6,CASSSPGQGFSPLHF,TGTGCCAGCAGTTCCCCAGGACAGGGTTTTTCACCCCTCCACTTT
TRBV29-1,TRBD1,TRBJ1-5,CSPAGLIPGTGAVIQPQHF,TGCAGCCCGGCCGGTTTGATCCCCGGGACAGGGGCGGTCATTCAGCCCCAGCATTTT
TRBV28,-,TRBJ2-7,CASSLSLRHLSYEQYF,TGTGCCAGCAGTTTGTCCCTCCGACACCTTTCCTACGAGCAGTACTTC
TRBV30,-,TRBJ1-2,CAWSVQRVGAQYTF,TGTGCCTGGAGTGTCCAACGGGTTGGGGCCCAATACACCTTC
TRBV28,-,TRBJ2-2,CASSFPDTGELFF,TGTGCCAGCAGTTTCCCAGACACCGGGGAGCTGTTTTTT
TRBV19,-,TRBJ2-6,CASREWAGAGGANVLTF,TGTGCCAGTCGCGAATGGGCAGGGGCGGGTGGGGCCAACGTCCTGACTTTC
TRBV7-2,TRBD2,TRBJ2-7,CASSSNPGLVGEQYF,TGTGCCAGCAGCTCTAACCCGGGACTAGTAGGCGAGCAGTACTTC
TRBV9,-,TRBJ1-1,CASSYNAMNTEAFF,TGTGCCAGCAGCTACAACGCAATGAACACTGAAGCTTTCTTT
TRBV7-8,TRBD2,TRBJ2-3,CASSYTSGRVDTQYF,TGTGCCAGCAGCTATACTAGCGGGAGGGTCGATACGCAGTATTTT
TRBV28,TRBD1,TRBJ1-2,CASRTPQGDPRYGYTF,TGTGCCAGCCGGACTCCTCAGGGGGACCCCAGATATGGCTACACCTTC
TRBV7-8,-,TRBJ2-1,CASSSRANNNEQFF,TGTGCCAGCAGCTCGAGAGCAAATAACAATGAGCAGTTCTTC
TRBV5-8,TRBD1,TRBJ1-1,CASSLGDRGRRGTEAFF,TGTGCCAGCAGCTTGGGAGACAGGGGGCGTCGGGGTACTGAAGCTTTCTTT
TRBV7-3,-,TRBJ2-5,CASSRTSQETQYF,TGTGCCAGCAGCCGTACTAGTCAAGAGACCCAGTACTTC
TRBV27,-,TRBJ1-6,CASSLTGDVNSPLHF,TGTGCCAGCAGTTTAACGGGGGATGTTAATTCACCCCTCCACTTT
TRBV4-1,-,TRBJ1-2,CASSQELPLGGLNYGYTF,TGCGCCAGCAGCCAAGAGCTTCCCCTCGGAGGGCTTAACTATGGCTACACCTTC
TRBV27,TRBD1,TRBJ1-2,CASSPSSRQGMSYGYTF,TGTGCCAGCAGTCCATCCTCCCGACAGGGAATGTCCTATGGCTACACCTTC
TRBV5-1,TRBD2,TRBJ2-7,CASSLGRGDEQYF,TGCGCCAGCAGCTTGGGGCGGGGGGACGAGCAGTACTTC
TRBV10-3,TRBD1,TRBJ1-1,CAINLGQGTEAFF,TGTGCCATCAATCTGGGACAGGGGACTGAAGCTTTCTTT
TRBV7-2,TRBD1,TRBJ2-7,CASSSQGTGGYEQYF,TGTGCCAGCAGCTCACAGGGGACAGGGGGTTACGAGCAGTACTTC
TRBV30,-,TRBJ1-5,CAWSPHFDQPQHF,TGTGCCTGGAGTCCCCACTTTGATCAGCCCCAGCATTTT
TRBV28,TRBD1,TRBJ2-1,CATEIPGQGFNEQFF,TGTGCCACTGAGATACCGGGACAGGGTTTTAATGAGCAGTTCTTC
TRBV11-2,TRBD1,TRBJ1-4,CASSTRTGGGVANEKLFF,TGTGCCAGCAGCACCCGGACAGGGGGCGGGGTAGCTAATGAAAAACTGTTTTTT
TRBV9,-,TRBJ1-4,CASSVEGATNEKLFF,TGTGCCAGCAGCGTAGAGGGGGCAACTAATGAAAAACTGTTTTTT
TRBV6-4,TRBD1,TRBJ2-7,CASSDSRAGGEQYF,TGTGCCAGCAGTGACTCAAGGGCAGGGGGCGAGCAGTACTTC
TRBV6-5,TRBD2,TRBJ2-1,CASSYSGTSGKYEQFF,TGTGCCAGCAGTTACTCCGGGACTAGCGGGAAGTATGAGCAGTTCTTC
TRBV30,-,TRBJ1-6,CAWSVQGSPLHF,TGTGCCTGGAGTGTGCAGGGATCCCCCCTCCACTTT
TRBV7-9,-,TRBJ1-2,CASSPRHGGYTF,TGTGCCAGCAGCCCCCGACATGGGGGCTACACCTTC
TRBV11-2,-,TRBJ1-2,CASSPDGGYGYTF,TGTGCCAGCAGCCCTGACGGGGGCTATGGCTACACCTTC
TRBV19,-,TRBJ2-3,CASSIAQSTTDTQYF,TGTGCCAGTAGTATAGCCCAGTCCACCACAGATACGCAGTATTTT
TRBV19,-,TRBJ2-7,CASSIVRGSYEQYF,TGTGCCAGTAGTATTGTCAGGGGTTCTTACGAGCAGTACTTC
TRBV2,TRBD1,TRBJ1-1,CASSDWDRDTEAFF,TGTGCCAGCAGTGATTGGGACAGAGACACTGAAGCTTTCTTT
TRBV14,-,TRBJ2-7,CASSQVSGAYEQYF,TGTGCCAGCAGCCAAGTGTCGGGGGCCTACGAGCAGTACTTC
TRBV7-2,TRBD1,TRBJ1-5,CASSARLGQGLQPQHF,TGTGCCAGCAGCGCCCGTTTGGGACAGGGCTTGCAGCCCCAGCATTTT
TRBV4-3,TRBD1,TRBJ1-4,CASSQDRGQGAEKLFF,TGCGCCAGCAGCCAAGATCGGGGACAGGGGGCTGAAAAACTGTTTTTT
TRBV5-4,TRBD1,TRBJ2-5,CASSIGTASQETQYF,TGTGCCAGCAGCATAGGGACAGCTTCCCAAGAGACCCAGTACTTC